This is a list of T cell receptor beta chains from one sample in a study of T-cell memory formation after mild COVID-19. TCRdb used MiXCR to reprocess the 5' RACE reads, holding one entry per CDR3 protein. The sample records 270,000 or so distinct CDR3 sequences, 18% being singletons. Sequenced input: PBMCs or a T cell subset sorted from them (not recorded which). These receptors were collected from a man between 18 and 35 years old who had mild COVID-19 (a few samples of this study predate the infection). Cell type and time point are not known. Both conserved end residues are part of each CDR3. Size is omitted from some rows. Given values are once, few, many or a class for expanded clones.

TRBV4-1	TRBJ2-7	few	16	CASSQEGQGPTYEQYF
TRBV5-6	TRBJ1-1	-	14	CASSVQGWDTEAFF
TRBV11-2	TRBJ2-4	few	13	CASSLTGADFQYF
TRBV7-2	TRBJ2-2	-	19	CASDMGQIRFNTLSGELFF
TRBV5-1	TRBJ2-7	many	17	CASSFGPQGEGSYEQYF
TRBV7-2	TRBJ2-1	few	15	CASSFPGLAVFEQFF
TRBV5-1	TRBJ1-5	few	17	CASSLGSTGAFSQPQHF
TRBV10-3	TRBJ1-2	few	13	CAIRPGQGNGYTF
TRBV5-5	TRBJ1-5	-	14	CASSLEAFGEPQHF
TRBV4-3	TRBJ2-7	-	17	CASSQRLMLEGVGEQYF
TRBV7-2	TRBJ2-3	-	16	CASSLAVAGPTDTQYF
TRBV3-1	TRBJ2-3	few	13	CASSRLLADTQYF
TRBV7-2	TRBJ1-1	few	14	CASSRDRASTEAFF
TRBV11-2	TRBJ1-5	-	13	CASSYRVHQPQHF
TRBV3-1	TRBJ2-1	many	17	CASSHGLAGSADNEQFF
TRBV7-2	TRBJ2-5	-	15	CASSFGLAGGETQYF
TRBV4-1	TRBJ2-6	many	19	CASSQDRAQGGAGANVLTF
TRBV6-1	TRBJ2-5	-	12	CASSEVVETQYF
TRBV6-2/TRBV6-3	TRBJ2-1	few	15	CASSSRGPGYNEQFF
TRBV4-1	TRBJ2-2	-	15	CASSPRDRGIGELFF
TRBV4-1	TRBJ2-7	few	17	CASSQDVQRGPFYEQYF
TRBV7-2	TRBJ1-2	-	12	CASGKREYGYTF
TRBV6-2/TRBV6-3	TRBJ1-2	-	14	CASTQGAGGYGYTF
TRBV7-2	TRBJ1-1	-	15	CASSLARGRGTEAFF
TRBV2	TRBJ2-3	few	14	CASSEMRAGDTQYF
TRBV3-1	TRBJ2-1	many	12	CASSARNNEQFF
TRBV11-2	TRBJ2-1	few	12	CASSFFSREQFF
TRBV5-1	TRBJ1-4	once	14	CASSLKRGDEKLFF
TRBV7-3	TRBJ2-1	few	17	CASSLIAGGPKWNEQFF
TRBV5-1	TRBJ2-5	-	16	CASSLGPVTDQETQYF
TRBV5-1	TRBJ2-5	-	12	CASSPQGQTQYF
TRBV28	TRBJ2-4	once	12	CASRNPPNIQYF
TRBV6-2/TRBV6-3	TRBJ2-1	many	14	CASRSGGAYNEQFF
TRBV5-1	TRBJ2-2	many	17	CASSLRAVGGDTGELFF
TRBV20-1	TRBJ1-5	few	13	CSAMRGANQPQHF
TRBV29-1	TRBJ2-5	-	14	CSVSSSGVQETQYF
TRBV30	TRBJ2-5	few	12	CAWRLSWETQYF
TRBV5-1	TRBJ2-5	many	14	CASNQQTGGETQYF
TRBV7-2	TRBJ2-3	many	16	CASSSSGGFVTDTQYF
TRBV7-8	TRBJ1-2	-	14	CASKGRGLHYGYTF
TRBV12-3/TRBV12-4	TRBJ1-5	-	14	CASSTGEGNQPQHF
TRBV5-5	TRBJ1-2	-	14	CASGGPGKNYGYTF
TRBV7-2	TRBJ1-2	few	15	CASSLGGNRDYGYTF
TRBV5-1	TRBJ2-3	few	12	CASSRISDTQYF
TRBV9	TRBJ2-1	few	16	CASSVSLAGVYNEQFF
TRBV5-6	TRBJ2-5	-	20	CASIKTGLAGLSTFQETQYF
TRBV4-3	TRBJ2-3	-	17	CASSQEVRGGFADTQYF
TRBV11-2	TRBJ2-3	-	16	CASSSGLAGGGDTQYF
TRBV9	TRBJ1-1	-	14	CASSASGGSTEAFF
TRBV7-2	TRBJ2-1	-	14	CASSRTGVEDEQFF
TRBV7-2	TRBJ2-5	-	13	CASNHGTPETQYF
TRBV4-1	TRBJ2-3	few	17	CASSPDPSGGFTDTQYF
TRBV28	TRBJ2-5	-	15	CASSLDPAAIETQYF
TRBV15	TRBJ2-1	few	16	CATSRETSGGWNEQFF
TRBV27	TRBJ1-4	few	14	CASSAWGPDEKLFF
TRBV28	TRBJ2-3	-	15	CASSLRQPSTDTQYF
TRBV7-9	TRBJ2-3	-	16	CASSLGGLGGTDTQYF